This entry lists 10 T cell receptor beta chains sequenced from one sample in a study of blood T cell repertoires in COVID-19. TCRdb's copy holds only in-frame clones and misses some; the assay was immunoSEQ multiplex PCR. Here the sample spans hundreds of thousands of clones, about nine tenths being singletons. Sequencing was carried out using PBMCs or T cells enriched from blood (not recorded which). The receptors originated from a woman aged 45-60 years in a cohort exposed to, infected with or recovered from COVID-19 (not recorded which).

The chain employs TRBV19 and TRBJ1-2; 7 bases are shared with TRBD1. This CDR3 is 14 amino acids long. Trimming took 0 bases from V and 10 from J; bases not matched to a gene: 8. Germline values: CDR1 LNHDA, CDR2 SQIVND (reference sequence). DNA of the CDR3: TGTGCCAGTAGTATAGAAGGGGGCGTTTGGGACTACACCTTC. Its translation: CASSIEGGVWDYTF.

V is TRBV11-2 and J is TRBJ2-1, with a tentative D call TRBD1 (6 bases). The germline gives CDR1 SGHAT, CDR2 FQNNGV. The CDR3 covers 12 residues. Trimming took 7 bases from V and 6 from J, leaving 10 bases between them. CDR3 protein: CASKGGPNEQFF. The CDR3 region has the DNA TGTGCCAGCAAAGGGGGTCCCAATGAGCAGTTCTTC.

The chain uses TRBV5-1 and TRBJ1-2; 7 nucleotides align to TRBD1. This CDR3 region has 17 residues. Germline V gene lookup returns CDR1 SGHRS and CDR2 YFSETQ. V was pared by 0 bases and J by 4 bases, with 12 bases of the junction left unmatched. CDR3: CASSLDPSAGGTYGYTF. CDR3 nucleotide sequence: TGCGCCAGCAGCTTGGACCCCTCGGCAGGGGGTACCTATGGCTACACCTTC.

This chain uses TRBV28 with TRBJ1-2; tentatively, D is TRBD1 (6 bases). V was shortened by 3 bases and J by 8 bases, with 16 bases between the two germline ends. Germline V lookup: CDR1 MDHEN, CDR2 SYDVKM. This CDR3 is 14 amino acids long. In DNA, the CDR3 is TGTGCCAGCAGTTTGGATCAGGGGCCTTGGGGCTACACCTTC. Its translation is CASSLDQGPWGYTF.

This chain joins TRBV5-6 and TRBJ1-3; TRBD1 aligns across 7 bases. CDR3 length equals 15 residues. CDR1 and CDR2 from the germline V gene are SGHDT and YYEEEE. Trimming at V came to 3 bases and at J to 4 bases, leaving 7 bases not matched to a gene. The CDR3: CASSSGGGVGNTIYF. The CDR3 DNA follows: TGTGCCAGCAGCTCAGGAGGGGGCGTAGGAAACACCATATATTTT. The whole variable domain, remainder taken from reference TRBV5-6 and TRBJ1-3, is DAGVTQSPTHLIKTRGQQVTLRCSPKSGHDTVSWYQQALGQGPQFIFQYYEEEERQRGNFPDRFSGHQFPNYSSELNVNALLLGDSALYLCASSSGGGVGNTIYFGEGSWLTVV.

As to this clone: This sample includes further DNA sequences coding for the same CDR3. The rearrangement uses TRBV4-3 and TRBJ1-2; D gene uncertain. The germline V gene has CDR1 LGHNA and CDR2 YSLEER. The CDR3 loop spans 15 amino acids. V was pared by 1 base and J by 5 bases, with 14 bases between. CDR3 in amino acids: CASSQGGGQPYGYTF. CDR3 coding DNA: TGCGCCAGCAGCCAAGGGGGAGGGCAGCCATATGGCTACACCTTC.

The chain employs TRBV5-1 and TRBJ2-7; TRBD1 aligns across 12 bases. The CDR3 sequence is 14 residues long. Trimming at V came to 4 bases and at J to 5 bases, leaving 4 bases not matched to a gene. Germline CDR1 SGHRS, CDR2 YFSETQ. The CDR3 spells CASSGGQGADEQYF. The DNA of the CDR3 is TGCGCCAGCAGCGGGGGACAGGGGGCGGACGAGCAGTACTTC.

This clone was detected only a few times. This chain links TRBV7-3 with TRBJ2-5; D gene uncertain. CDR3 length equals 13 residues. Trimming shortened V by 5 bases and J by 2 bases, and 9 bases separated the two germline ends. CDR1 and CDR2 from the germline V gene are SGHTA and FQGTGA. The CDR3 coding sequence is TGTGCCAGCAGCATCAGGTTTCAAGAGACCCAGTACTTC. Translation gives CASSIRFQETQYF.

This rearrangement joins TRBV11-2 to TRBJ1-4, with 7 bases lining up with TRBD1. The CDR3 runs to 15 residues. The germline gives CDR1 SGHAT, CDR2 FQNNGV. V lost 2 bases to trimming and J lost 4 bases; unmatched junction nucleotides: 4. CDR3 region: CASSLMTGRNEKLFF. The CDR3 DNA follows: TGTGCCAGCAGCTTAATGACAGGGCGTAATGAAAAACTGTTTTTT.

The rearrangement joins TRBV5-8 to TRBJ2-1; D gene ambiguous. V shed 4 bases and J shed 0 bases, with 5 bases lying between them. Looked up from germline, CDR1 is SGHTS and CDR2 is YDEGEE. This CDR3 has 13 residues. The CDR3 DNA is TGTGCCAGCAGCCCAGTCTCCTACAATGAGCAGTTCTTC. It translates to CASSPVSYNEQFF.